A single sample is the source of the 14 T cell receptor beta chains below, sequenced in a study of blood T cell repertoires in COVID-19. Clones were sequenced by immunoSEQ multiplex PCR, and TCRdb holds only the in-frame ones, with some missing. Among around 66,000 clones, around 87% were seen once, and the ten largest hold about 6.8%. The sequencing input was peripheral blood. These receptor sequences come from a man between 60 and 70 years old with acute or convalescent COVID-19.

This clone was counted a few times. The chain has TRBV3-1 (or the pseudogene TRBV3-2) and TRBJ2-7, with 12 positions matching TRBD2. Germline values: CDR1 LGHDT, CDR2 YNNKEL (reference sequence). This CDR3 is 17 amino acids long. Trimming removed 2 bases from V and 5 bases from J; junction bases left unmatched: 10. In nucleotides, the CDR3 is TGTGCCAGCAGCCAAAATCTAGCGGGGGGGCCGGGTGACGAGCAGTACTTC. Residues: CASSQNLAGGPGDEQYF.

CDR3 coding DNA: TGTGCCAGCAGCTTAGAAACGCCCTGGCTGAATCTCACAGATACGCAGTATTTT. This gives the protein CASSLETPWLNLTDTQYF. V gene TRBV7-2 combines with J gene TRBJ2-3; D unresolved. There are 18 residues in the CDR3. Trimming stripped 1 base from V and 2 bases from J, with 19 bases between. Germline V CDR1 and CDR2: SGHTA, FQGNSA.

The chain joins TRBV21-1 to TRBJ2-1; the DNA was not compared with TRBD2, the D call given in the table. TRBV21-1 is shown as a pseudogene. The CDR3 has 17 residues. The CDR3 sequence: CASSKVYGGGSYNEQFF. The CDR3 DNA reads TGTGCCAGCAGCAAAGTCTACGGGGGGGGCTCCTACAATGAGCAGTTCTTC.

This clone appeared once. The rearrangement uses TRBV19 and TRBJ1-5; the D is unclear. Germline loops: CDR1 LNHDA, CDR2 SQIVND (reference sequence). V was shortened by 7 bases and J by 2 bases, with 12 bases between the two germline ends. The CDR3 runs to 14 residues. CDR3 protein: CASNPQAGNQPQHF. The CDR3 DNA is TGTGCCAGTAACCCTCAGGCAGGCAATCAGCCCCAGCATTTT.

The chain carries TRBV19 and TRBJ1-2; tentative D call: TRBD1 (5 bases). Trimming left V 0 bases short and J 1 base short, with 18 bases between. CDR3 size: 18 residues. CDR1 is LNHDA and CDR2 is SQIVND in the germline V gene (reference sequence). The CDR3 loop is CASSIDSRQPRFNYGYTF. The CDR3 nucleotides read TGTGCCAGTAGTATAGATTCCAGACAGCCACGATTTAACTATGGCTACACCTTC.

This chain links TRBV5-1 with TRBJ1-2, with no clear D. CDR1 and CDR2 from the germline V gene are SGHRS and YFSETQ. This CDR3 has 15 residues. Trimming removed 1 base from V and 6 bases from J, with 16 bases in between. The CDR3 coding sequence is TGCGCCAGCAGCTTGAGGCCCGGGGAAAAGCATGGCTACACCTTC. Amino acids: CASSLRPGEKHGYTF.

The chain carries TRBV18 and TRBJ2-3, with 12 nucleotides matching TRBD2. The CDR3 consists of 17 residues. The J segment lost 1 base and the V segment lost 3 bases, leaving 5 bases of the junction unmatched. Germline assignment: CDR1 KGHSH and CDR2 LQKENI. The CDR3 reads CASSPGTSGLGTDTQYF. The CDR3 DNA sequence: TGTGCCAGCTCACCCGGGACTAGCGGGTTGGGCACAGATACGCAGTATTTT.

V and J are TRBV25-1 and TRBJ1-3, with D unclear. Trimming cost V 8 bases and J 12 bases, with 17 bases left between them. This CDR3 region has 12 residues. The V gene's germline CDR1 is MGHDK and CDR2 SYGVNS. CDR3 nucleotides: TGTGCCAGCTGTGGAGGGAGTTCAAGCATATATTTT. Protein: CASCGGSSSIYF.

CDR3 residues: CASSTQGPNTGELFF. DNA of the CDR3: TGTGCCAGCAGTACCCAGGGGCCGAACACCGGGGAGCTGTTTTTT. The chain couples TRBV28 to TRBJ2-2; TRBD1 might be the D (6 bases). V lost 5 bases and J 0 bases, leaving 10 bases between the germline ends. The CDR3 is made up of 15 amino acids. Germline V gene data show CDR1 as MDHEN and CDR2 as SYDVKM.

The genes are TRBV7-9 and TRBJ1-5; maybe TRBD1 (6 bases). In germline, CDR1 is SEHNR, CDR2 FQNEAQ (reference sequence). V gave up 4 bases and J gave up 2 bases, with 12 bases separating them. There are 15 residues in the CDR3. This chain's CDR3 is CASSSGSGGNQPQHF. Here the CDR3 DNA reads TGTGCCAGCAGCTCGGGATCAGGGGGCAATCAGCCCCAGCATTTT.

CDR3 sequence reads: CASSSGQAAYQPQHF. In nucleotides, the CDR3 is TGTGCCAGCAGTAGTGGACAGGCAGCTTATCAGCCCCAGCATTTT. This chain connects TRBV6-2 or TRBV6-3 to TRBJ1-5, with TRBD1 matching 7 bases. CDR1 and CDR2 from the germline V gene are MNHEY and SVGEGT. V gave up 5 bases and J gave up 5 bases; unmatched junction bases: 9. The CDR3 totals 15 residues.

The chain has TRBV5-5 and TRBJ2-2; D may be TRBD2 (5 bases). CDR1 is SGHKS and CDR2 is YYEKEE in the germline V gene (reference sequence). The CDR3 is made up of 13 amino acids. V was clipped by 4 bases and J by 6 bases, with 10 bases between them. The CDR3 bases are TGTGCCAGCAGCCGGACCGGGGCCGGGGAGCTGTTTTTT. This gives the protein CASSRTGAGELFF.

This chain connects TRBV27 to TRBJ1-3; D is unclear. V was shortened by 6 bases and J by 2 bases, with 11 bases between the two germline ends. The CDR3 runs to 14 residues. CDR1 is MNHEY, CDR2 SMNVEV, per germline (reference sequence). CDR3 nucleotide sequence: TGTGCCAGCAGGGCAGGATTGACTGGAAACACCATATATTTT. It specifies CASRAGLTGNTIYF.

The sample holds many counts of this clone. The chain has TRBV7-6 and TRBJ2-7; 9 positions match TRBD2. The CDR3 totals 14 residues. CDR1 is SGHVS and CDR2 is FNYEAQ in the germline V gene. J lost 4 bases, V lost 6 bases, and 7 bases had no gene match. For the CDR3, the DNA is TGTGCCAGCAGTCCAGCGGGGGGACCGTACGAGCAGTACTTC. Translating it yields CASSPAGGPYEQYF.